This T cell receptor (beta chain) was retrieved from a study of follicular helper T cells after annual influenza vaccination. The study's findings and limits: Recurrent ICOS+CD38+ cTfh clonotypes included tetramer and AIM influenza-specific ones.

Worth noting for this clone: The antigen remains undetermined.

V gave up 3 bases and J gave up 8 bases, with 8 bases separating them. The CDR3 is 12 amino acids. Germline V lookup: CDR1 KGHSH, CDR2 LQKENI. TCRdb's table, derived via immunoSEQ multiplex PCR, lists solely in-frame clones and lacks some. The sample lists 4,000 to 4,500 clones, roughly 82% occurring once. Described time point: 2015-2016 season, 7 days after influenza vaccination. Donors were community-dwelling with no influenza vaccine in the prior 6 months. The sequences come from CXCR5+ CD38- circulating T follicular helper cells from blood, collected 7 days after influenza vaccination. Subset noted: circulating Tfh, non-naive CD4+CXCR5+PD-1+ (ICOS+CD38+ or ICOS-CD38-). The source is an adult who received the influenza vaccine. The V gene is TRBV18, the J gene TRBJ2-1; D is ambiguous. The CDR3 protein is CASSPVRDEQFF. The CDR3 DNA reads TGTGCCAGCTCACCGGTCCGGGATGAGCAGTTCTTC.